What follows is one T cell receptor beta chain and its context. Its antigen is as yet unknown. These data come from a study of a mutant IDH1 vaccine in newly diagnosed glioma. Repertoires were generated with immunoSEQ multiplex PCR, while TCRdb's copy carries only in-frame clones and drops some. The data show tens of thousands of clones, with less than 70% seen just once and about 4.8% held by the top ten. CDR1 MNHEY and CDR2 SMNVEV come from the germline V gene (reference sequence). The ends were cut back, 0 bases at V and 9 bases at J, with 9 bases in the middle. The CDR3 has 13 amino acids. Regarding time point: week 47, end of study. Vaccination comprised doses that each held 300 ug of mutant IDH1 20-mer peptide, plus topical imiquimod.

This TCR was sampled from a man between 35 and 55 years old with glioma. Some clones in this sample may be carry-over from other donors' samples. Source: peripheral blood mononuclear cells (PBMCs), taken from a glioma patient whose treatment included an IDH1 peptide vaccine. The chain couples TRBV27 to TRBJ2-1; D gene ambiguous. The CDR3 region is CASSLSGFGEQFF. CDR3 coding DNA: TGTGCCAGCAGTTTATCAGGGTTTGGTGAGCAGTTCTTC.